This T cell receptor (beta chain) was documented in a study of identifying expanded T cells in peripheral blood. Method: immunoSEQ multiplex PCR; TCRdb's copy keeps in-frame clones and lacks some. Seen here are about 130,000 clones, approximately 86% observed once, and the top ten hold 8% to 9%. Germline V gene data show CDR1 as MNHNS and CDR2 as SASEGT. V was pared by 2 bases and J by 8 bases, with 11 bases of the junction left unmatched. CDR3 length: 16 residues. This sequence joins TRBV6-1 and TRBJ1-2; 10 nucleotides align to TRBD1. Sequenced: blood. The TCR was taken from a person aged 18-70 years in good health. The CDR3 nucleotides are TGTGCCAGCAGTGAATCAGAGACAGGGGGCGTTGAGGGCTACACCTTC. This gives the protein CASSESETGGVEGYTF.